The 31 T cell receptor beta chains presented below share a single source sample, sequenced in a study of human CD8 memory T cell subsets (dated by TCRdb to the early 2020s). A Human TCR Profiling Kit was used to prepare UMI-labeled 5' RACE TCRbeta libraries. TCRdb reprocessed the reads and lists each CDR3 protein sequence as a single entry, with no DNA. The sample's table covers roughly 3,000 distinct CDR3 sequences. Around 31% of the sample is held by the ten biggest clonotypes. The specimen sequenced was CD8+ T cells from PBMCs. These receptor sequences come from a human donor in good health.

This clonotype shows up as medium-sized by frequency. This chain uses TRBV12-5 with TRBJ1-2. CDR1 and CDR2 from the germline V gene are LGHNT and FRNRAP. This CDR3 spans 15 amino acids. The CDR3 here is CASGLGEGQTYGYTF.

This rearrangement joins TRBV3-1 to TRBJ1-2; the TCRdb call, TRBD1, lacks DNA for checking. CDR1 and CDR2 (germline): LGHDT, YNNKEL (reference sequence). This CDR3 spans 14 amino acids. This chain's CDR3 is CASSQDWTAYGYTF.

Its frequency marks this clonotype as medium-sized. The rearrangement joins TRBV28 to TRBJ2-7; the TCRdb call, TRBD2, lacks DNA for checking. The CDR3 has 15 amino acids. CDR1 and CDR2 from the germline V gene are MDHEN and SYDVKM. The CDR3 region is CASSLNPSGSYEQYF.

J is TRBJ1-1 and V is TRBV14; TCRdb gives TRBD1 as the D gene, but with no DNA this cannot be confirmed. The CDR3 runs 17 residues. Germline V gene data show CDR1 as SGHDN and CDR2 as FVKESK. The CDR3 reads CASSQDFGGVVDTEAFF.

V usage is TRBV28 and J usage is TRBJ1-1; lacking DNA, the TRBD1 call made by TCRdb goes unchecked. This CDR3 spans 13 amino acids. Germline CDR1 reads MDHEN; CDR2 reads SYDVKM. The CDR3 spells CASSLTGWTEAFF.

The chain joins TRBV13 to TRBJ2-3. The CDR3 is 12 residues long. The germline CDR1 and CDR2 sequences are PRHDT and FYEKMQ (reference sequence). The CDR3 sequence is CASSRSTDTQYF.

CDR3 sequence: CSARLASGTYEQYF. This sequence joins TRBV20-1 and TRBJ2-7; TCRdb returns TRBD2, unconfirmable since there is no DNA. Germline V lookup: CDR1 DFQATT, CDR2 SNEGSKA (reference sequence). The CDR3 consists of 14 residues.

Considering frequency, this clonotype is medium-sized (0.01 to 0.1%). The chain joins TRBV3-1 to TRBJ1-6. CDR3 length equals 12 residues. Germline V CDR1 and CDR2: LGHDT, YNNKEL (reference sequence). The CDR3 sequence is CASSRHHSPLHF.

The CDR3 spells CASSLHYEQYF. The rearrangement uses TRBV3-1 and TRBJ2-7. The CDR3 has 11 amino acids. Germline loops: CDR1 LGHDT, CDR2 YNNKEL (reference sequence).

The V call is TRBV25-1, the J call TRBJ1-1; TCRdb designates TRBD1, a call that cannot be tested without DNA. The CDR3 covers 14 residues. CDR1 is MGHDK, CDR2 SYGVNS, per germline. The CDR3 is CASSPGTGLTEAFF.

The J gene is TRBJ2-4, the V gene TRBV27; TCRdb calls TRBD1, which cannot be checked without DNA. The germline V gene encodes CDR1 MNHEY and CDR2 SMNVEV (reference sequence). This CDR3 region has 14 residues. The CDR3: CASSFGQGLNIQYF.

CDR3 in amino acids: CASSEPDSVRYSNQPQHF. The chain joins TRBV2 to TRBJ1-5; TCRdb picks TRBD1, but there is no DNA to check that call. Germline loops: CDR1 SNHLY, CDR2 FYNNEI. The CDR3 has 18 residues.

This clonotype counts as medium-sized by frequency. The chain has TRBV7-2 and TRBJ2-3; there is no DNA to check the TCRdb D call of TRBD2. Germline V gives CDR1 SGHTA, CDR2 FQGNSA. This CDR3 is built from 17 residues. CDR3 loop: CASSPRGAGGLTDTQYF.

The chain has TRBV27 and TRBJ2-1; TCRdb's D gene call, TRBD1, goes unchecked for lack of DNA. This CDR3 comprises 17 residues. Germline assignment: CDR1 MNHEY and CDR2 SMNVEV (reference sequence). The CDR3 is CASSLFRADSSYNEQFF.

Considering frequency, this clonotype is large. V usage is TRBV29-1 and J usage is TRBJ1-4; TCRdb selects TRBD1, and the lack of DNA leaves this call unchecked. The germline V gene has CDR1 SQVTM and CDR2 ANQGSEA. CDR3 length: 14 residues. CDR3 loop: CSVGEKGTNEKLFF.

The V and J genes are TRBV10-3 and TRBJ2-7; TCRdb returns TRBD1, unconfirmable since there is no DNA. Germline V CDR1 and CDR2: ENHRY, SYGVKD. This CDR3 comprises 14 residues. CDR3 residues: CAISESTGGHEQYF.

By frequency, this clonotype registers medium-sized. The V gene is TRBV4-3, the J gene TRBJ1-2; absent DNA, TCRdb's TRBD1 call cannot be checked. Germline V CDR1 and CDR2: LGHNA, YSLEER. The CDR3 is 16 amino acids. This CDR3 reads CASSQDLSQGYYGYTF.

The V call is TRBV30, the J call TRBJ1-3. Germline V gene data show CDR1 as GTSNPN and CDR2 as SVGIG (reference sequence). The CDR3 contains 13 residues. The CDR3 sequence is CAWSSSSGNTIYF.

The CDR3 spells CASSQGGENTGELFF. The chain employs TRBV3-1 and TRBJ2-2. Germline V lookup: CDR1 LGHDT, CDR2 YNNKEL (reference sequence). CDR3 length: 15 amino acids. The variable domain in full, completed from reference TRBV3-1 and TRBJ2-2, reads DTAVSQTPKYLVTQMGNDKSIKCEQNLGHDTMYWYKQDSKKFLKIMFSYNNKELIINETVPNRFSPKSPDKAHLNLHINSLELGDSAVYFCASSQGGENTGELFFGEGSRLTVL.

This rearrangement joins TRBV7-9 to TRBJ2-5; lacking DNA, the TRBD1 call made by TCRdb goes unchecked. The length of the CDR3 is 15 residues. Looked up from germline, CDR1 is SEHNR and CDR2 is FQNEAQ (reference sequence). CDR3 amino acids: CASSLARTGDATQYF.

Its frequency marks this clonotype as medium-sized. The gene calls are TRBV7-3 and TRBJ2-5; the D call from TCRdb, TRBD1, cannot be confirmed without DNA. From germline, CDR1 is SGHTA and CDR2 FQGTGA. CDR3 size: 15 residues. The CDR3 reads CASSSHGQGIETQYF.

This clonotype is medium-sized by frequency. The chain uses TRBV7-8 and TRBJ2-7; TCRdb picks TRBD1, but there is no DNA to check that call. This CDR3 is 14 amino acids long. Germline CDR1 is SGHVS and CDR2 is FQNEAQ. CDR3 amino acids: CASSPLGPAYEQYF. Drawing the rest from reference TRBV7-8 and TRBJ2-7, the complete variable domain is GAGVSQSPRYKVAKRGQDVALRCDPISGHVSLFWYQQALGQGPEFLTYFQNEAQLDKSGLPSDRFFAERPEGSVSTLKIQRTQQEDSAVYLCASSPLGPAYEQYFGPGTRLTVT.

According to its frequency, this clonotype is medium-sized. The chain employs TRBV11-2 and TRBJ2-1. This CDR3 is 15 amino acids long. Germline lookup yields CDR1 SGHAT and CDR2 FQNNGV. The CDR3: CASSLVQGSYNEQFF.

This clonotype is labeled medium-sized (0.01 to 0.1%) based on frequency. The chain recombines TRBV7-9 with TRBJ2-1; TCRdb reports TRBD1, a call that lacks DNA to check it against. Germline V CDR1 and CDR2: SEHNR, FQNEAQ (reference sequence). The CDR3 is made up of 13 amino acids. CDR3 sequence reads: CASSEFPGNEQFF.

V gene TRBV15 combines with J gene TRBJ2-7; without DNA, the TCRdb call of TRBD2 cannot be checked. CDR3 length: 15 amino acids. Looked up from germline, CDR1 is LNHNV and CDR2 is YYDKDF (reference sequence). The CDR3 loop reads CATSMSAGGSYEQYF.

Frequency places this clonotype as medium-sized. The rearrangement uses TRBV4-1 and TRBJ2-1. CDR1 MGHRA and CDR2 YSYEKL come from the germline V gene. CDR3 length: 12 amino acids. The CDR3 reads CASSQEGNEQFF.

The chain carries TRBV9 and TRBJ2-5; TCRdb gives TRBD1 as the D gene, but with no DNA this cannot be confirmed. The CDR3 runs 14 residues. CDR1 is SGDLS, CDR2 YYNGEE, per germline. This CDR3 reads CASSGDQGEETQYF.

This clonotype shows up as medium-sized (0.01 to 0.1%) by frequency. The chain has TRBV10-3 and TRBJ1-2; lacking DNA, the TRBD1 call made by TCRdb goes unchecked. This CDR3 has 14 residues. In germline, CDR1 is ENHRY, CDR2 SYGVKD. CDR3 sequence: CAIRWDRGLYGYTF.

The J gene is TRBJ2-2, the V gene TRBV5-4. This CDR3 is 13 amino acids long. The germline CDR1 and CDR2 sequences are SGHNT and YYREEE (reference sequence). The CDR3 protein is CASSLEGTGELFF.

The CDR3 sequence: CASSQTLGANEKLFF. The V and J genes are TRBV4-1 and TRBJ1-4. CDR3 length: 15 residues. Germline-derived CDR1 and CDR2 are MGHRA and YSYEKL.

This clonotype is deemed medium-sized (0.01 to 0.1%) by its frequency. The chain uses TRBV29-1 and TRBJ1-2; TCRdb proposes TRBD1, but this gene call is untestable without DNA. The germline V gene encodes CDR1 SQVTM and CDR2 ANQGSEA. This CDR3 has 14 amino acids. CDR3 sequence reads: CSIQDRGHNYGYTF.